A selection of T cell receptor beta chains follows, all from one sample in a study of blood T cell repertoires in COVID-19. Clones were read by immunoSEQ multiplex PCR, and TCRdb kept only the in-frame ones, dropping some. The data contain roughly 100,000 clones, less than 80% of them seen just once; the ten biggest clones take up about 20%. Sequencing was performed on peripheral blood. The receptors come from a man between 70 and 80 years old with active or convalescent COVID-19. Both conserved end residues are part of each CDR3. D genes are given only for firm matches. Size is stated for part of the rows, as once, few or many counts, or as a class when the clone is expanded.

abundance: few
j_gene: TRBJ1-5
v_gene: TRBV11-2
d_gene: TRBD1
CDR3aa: CASSETGGVRNQPQHF
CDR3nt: TGTGCCAGCAGCGAAACAGGGGGCGTTCGCAATCAGCCCCAGCATTTT

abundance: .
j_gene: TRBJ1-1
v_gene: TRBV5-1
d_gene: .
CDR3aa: CASSFDRRNTEAFF
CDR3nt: TGCGCCAGCAGCTTTGACAGGAGGAACACTGAAGCTTTCTTT

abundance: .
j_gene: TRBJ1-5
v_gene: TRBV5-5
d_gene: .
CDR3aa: CASSLNRDRPQHF
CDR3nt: TGTGCCAGCAGCTTAAACAGGGATAGGCCCCAGCATTTT

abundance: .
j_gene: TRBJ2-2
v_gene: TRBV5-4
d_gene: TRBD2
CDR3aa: CASSLRAAGVNTGELFF
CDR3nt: TGTGCCAGCAGCTTGAGAGCAGCGGGAGTTAACACCGGGGAGCTGTTTTTT

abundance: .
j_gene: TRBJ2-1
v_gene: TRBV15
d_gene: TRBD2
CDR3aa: CATSRVAGGYNEQFF
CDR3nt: TGTGCCACCAGCAGAGTGGCGGGAGGCTACAATGAGCAGTTCTTC

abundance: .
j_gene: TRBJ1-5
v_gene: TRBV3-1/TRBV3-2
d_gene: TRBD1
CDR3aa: CASSQDTGGGQPQHF
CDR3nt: TGTGCCAGCAGCCAAGACACTGGAGGGGGCCAGCCCCAGCATTTT

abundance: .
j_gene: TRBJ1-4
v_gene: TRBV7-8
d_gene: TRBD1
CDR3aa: CASSPGDRGREEKLFF
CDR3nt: TGTGCCAGCAGCCCAGGGGACAGGGGAAGGGAGGAAAAACTGTTTTTT

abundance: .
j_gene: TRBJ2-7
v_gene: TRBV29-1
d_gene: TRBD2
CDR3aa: CSVGGTSGSYEQYF
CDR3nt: TGCAGCGTTGGTGGGACTAGCGGCTCCTACGAGCAGTACTTC

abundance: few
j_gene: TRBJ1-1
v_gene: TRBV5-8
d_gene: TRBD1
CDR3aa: CASSSRDSHEAFF
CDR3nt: TGTGCCAGCAGCTCCCGGGACAGCCATGAAGCTTTCTTT

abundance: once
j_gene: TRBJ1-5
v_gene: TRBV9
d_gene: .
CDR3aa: CASSAGVSQPQHF
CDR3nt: TGTGCCAGCAGCGCAGGGGTCAGTCAGCCCCAGCATTTT